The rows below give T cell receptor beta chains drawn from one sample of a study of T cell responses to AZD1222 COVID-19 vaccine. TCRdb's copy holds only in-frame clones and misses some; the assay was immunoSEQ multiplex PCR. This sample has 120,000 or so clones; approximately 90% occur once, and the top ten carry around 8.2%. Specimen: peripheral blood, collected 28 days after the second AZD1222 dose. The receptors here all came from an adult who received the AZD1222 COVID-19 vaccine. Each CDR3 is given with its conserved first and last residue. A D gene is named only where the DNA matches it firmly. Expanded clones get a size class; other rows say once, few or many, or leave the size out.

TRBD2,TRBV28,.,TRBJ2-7,CASSPLGREAYEQYF,TGTGCCAGCAGTCCGCTGGGGCGGGAGGCCTACGAGCAGTACTTC
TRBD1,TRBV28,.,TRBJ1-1,CASSLSRTGGVDEAFF,TGTGCCAGCAGTCTTAGTCGGACAGGGGGCGTGGATGAAGCTTTCTTT
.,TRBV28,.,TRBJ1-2,CASSGGGTNYGYTF,TGTGCCAGCAGTGGAGGGGGTACTAACTATGGCTACACCTTC
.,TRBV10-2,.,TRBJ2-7,CATKTPQNTGGYEQYF,TGCGCCACCAAGACCCCACAAAACACCGGGGGATACGAGCAGTACTTC
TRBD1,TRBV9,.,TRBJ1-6,CASSVGGQGNSPLHF,TGTGCCAGCAGCGTAGGGGGACAGGGAAATTCACCCCTCCACTTT
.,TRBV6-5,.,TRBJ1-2,CASSYSIAVPNYGYTF,TGTGCCAGCAGTTACTCGATCGCGGTTCCCAACTATGGCTACACCTTC
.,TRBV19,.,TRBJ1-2,CASSIEGAFYGYTF,TGTGCCAGTAGTATAGAAGGAGCTTTCTATGGCTACACCTTC
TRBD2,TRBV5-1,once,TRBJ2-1,CASSLVSGGSRKQQFF,TGCGCCAGCAGCTTGGTCAGCGGGGGGTCCCGCAAACAGCAGTTCTTC
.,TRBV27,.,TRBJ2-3,CASSLGLTDSQYF,TGTGCCAGCAGCTTAGGGCTGACGGATTCGCAGTATTTT
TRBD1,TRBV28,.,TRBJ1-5,CASTFRGGHQPQHF,TGTGCCAGTACCTTTCGAGGGGGCCATCAGCCCCAGCATTTT
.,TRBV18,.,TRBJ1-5,CASSPNSNQPQHF,TGTGCCAGCTCACCTAACAGCAATCAGCCCCAGCATTTT
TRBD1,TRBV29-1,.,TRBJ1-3,CSVLTGVNTIYF,TGCAGCGTTTTGACAGGGGTCAACACCATATATTTT
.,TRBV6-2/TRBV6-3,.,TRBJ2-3,CASSNGGTQYF,TGTGCCAGCAGCAACGGGGGTACGCAGTATTTT
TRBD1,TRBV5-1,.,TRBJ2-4,CAPTERQGMDRGTLAKNIQYF,TGCGCCCCGACGGAACGACAGGGGATGGATAGGGGGACACTAGCCAAAAACATTCAGTACTTC
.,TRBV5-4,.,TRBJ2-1,CASSQDSISYNEQFF,TGTGCCAGCAGCCAGGACTCAATCTCCTACAATGAGCAGTTCTTC
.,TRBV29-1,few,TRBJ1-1,CSVGQETTEAFF,TGCAGCGTTGGGCAGGAGACCACTGAAGCTTTCTTT
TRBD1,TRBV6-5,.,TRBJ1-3,CASSDRDSGNTIYF,TGTGCCAGCAGCGACAGGGACTCTGGAAACACCATATATTTT
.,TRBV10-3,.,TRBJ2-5,CAISDRSAGGGAETQYF,TGTGCCATCAGTGACCGGTCGGCAGGTGGGGGGGCAGAGACCCAGTACTTC
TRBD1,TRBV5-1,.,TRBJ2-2,CASSLAGSGTGVSGELFF,TGCGCCAGCAGCTTGGCCGGGTCCGGGACAGGCGTCTCCGGGGAGCTGTTTTTT
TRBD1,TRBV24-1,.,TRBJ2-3,CATSDDRGLIIDTQYF,TGTGCCACCAGTGACGACAGGGGGCTTATTATAGATACGCAGTATTTT
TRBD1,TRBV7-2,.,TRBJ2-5,CASSLGDSQETQYF,TGTGCCAGCAGCTTAGGGGACAGCCAAGAGACCCAGTACTTC